Sequencing of this T cell receptor beta chain was carried out in a study of control samples from healthy donors and cancer patients. Data came from immunoSEQ multiplex PCR; TCRdb stores just in-frame clones and leaves some out. The repertoire holds approximately 94,000 clones, with about 88% as singletons. CDR3 size: 16 residues. Trimming took off 4 bases at V and 0 bases at J, with 14 bases between the two ends. Germline CDR1 SGHRS, CDR2 YFSETQ. V and J are TRBV5-1 and TRBJ1-3; D perhaps matches TRBD1 (6 bases). Sequenced input: blood. The receptor was derived from a woman between 45 and 60 years old in good health. The CDR3 loop reads CASSQGLSRSGNTIYF. CDR3 nucleotides: TGCGCCAGCAGCCAGGGGCTTAGCCGCTCTGGAAACACCATATATTTT.